These 30 T cell receptor beta chains came from one sample sequenced in a study of OX40 agonist ivuxolimab in advanced cancers. The method was immunoSEQ multiplex PCR; TCRdb's version includes in-frame clones alone and lacks a portion of them. Of 75,000 to 100,000 clones detected, roughly 90% appear once; the ten largest clones hold 0.55% to 0.7%. The sequenced sample was CD4+ or CD8+ T cells sorted from blood, obtained in a trial of the OX40 agonist ivuxolimab. These receptors originate from an adult with an advanced solid tumor such as melanoma, head and neck, liver or kidney cancer.

The V and J genes are TRBV19 and TRBJ1-4, with 7 nucleotides matching TRBD1. CDR3 size: 14 residues. From germline, CDR1 is LNHDA and CDR2 SQIVND (reference sequence). Trimming took 6 bases from V and 5 from J; bases not matched to a gene: 6. CDR3 loop: CASSRQGGNEKLFF. CDR3 nucleotides: TGTGCCAGTAGCCGACAGGGTGGAAATGAAAAACTGTTTTTT.

This chain links TRBV5-1 with TRBJ1-3; D remains ambiguous. The germline V gene encodes CDR1 SGHRS and CDR2 YFSETQ. The CDR3 contains 12 residues. Trimming left V 4 bases short and J 4 bases short, with 6 bases between. Written as DNA, the CDR3 is TGCGCCAGCAGCGCAAAGGGAAACACCATATATTTT. Amino acids: CASSAKGNTIYF.

The chain uses TRBV4-2 and TRBJ1-5; D possibly corresponds to TRBD1 (5 bases). CDR1 and CDR2 from the germline V gene are LGHNA and YNFKEQ. The V end was cut by 4 bases, the J end by 0 bases, with 7 bases between. This CDR3 contains 14 residues. Here the CDR3 DNA reads TGTGCCAGCAGCCCGACAGATAGCAATCAGCCCCAGCATTTT. Its translation: CASSPTDSNQPQHF.

This chain links TRBV4-1 with TRBJ1-3; 10 bases are a match to TRBD1. V was clipped by 7 bases and J by 7 bases; unmatched bases: 4. The CDR3 covers 13 residues. Germline CDR1 and CDR2: MGHRA and YSYEKL. CDR3 amino acids: CASKRTGGNTIYF. CDR3 nucleotides: TGCGCCAGCAAACGGACAGGGGGGAACACCATATATTTT.

This chain uses TRBV4-2 with TRBJ1-1, with D perhaps matching TRBD1 (5 bases). CDR3 length: 16 amino acids. Germline V gene sequence: CDR1 LGHNA, CDR2 YNFKEQ. V shed 4 bases and J shed 0 bases, with 15 bases lying between them. CDR3 residues: CASSLEPGLLNTEAFF. CDR3 sequence (DNA): TGTGCCAGCAGCCTAGAACCGGGACTCCTGAACACTGAAGCTTTCTTT.

A word on this clone: One end of the junction varies from germline; a read error may be responsible. The rearrangement links TRBV7-7 to TRBJ1-1; D unresolved. The CDR3 covers 19 residues. The germline V gene has CDR1 SSHAT and CDR2 FNYEAQ (reference sequence). CDR3 coding DNA: TGTGCTAGCAGCTTAGAGAATCGCGGAGGTTGGGAGGCGAACACTGAAGCTTTCTTT. Protein: CASSLENRGGWEANTEAFF. The full variable domain, with the rest looked up from reference TRBV7-7 and TRBJ1-1, is GAGVSQSPRYKVTKRGQDVTLRCDPISSHATLYWYQQALGQGPEFLTYFNYEAQPDKSGLPSDRFSAERPEGSISTLTIQRTEQRDSAMYRCASSLENRGGWEANTEAFFGQGTRLTVV.

The V and J genes are TRBV5-6 and TRBJ2-2; 9 bases match TRBD1. V lost 5 bases and J lost 5; bases outside the gene matches: 13. Germline CDR1 and CDR2: SGHDT and YYEEEE. This CDR3 comprises 17 residues. In DNA, the CDR3 is TGTGCCAGCAGTTCACTAACGACAGGGGGAAATACCGGGGAGCTGTTTTTT. Its translation: CASSSLTTGGNTGELFF.

This clone was counted between two and nine times. The J gene is TRBJ1-2, the V gene TRBV6-6, with D possibly being TRBD1 (6 bases). Trimming cost V 5 bases and J 4 bases, with 14 bases left between them. The CDR3 consists of 14 residues. Per the germline V gene, CDR1 is MNHNY and CDR2 is SVGAGI (reference sequence). For the CDR3, the DNA is TGTGCCAGCAGTCCAGAGGGGGATTTCTATGGCTACACCTTC. Translating gives CASSPEGDFYGYTF.

The CDR3 sequence: CASSTVGGNQPQHF. The CDR3 region has the DNA TGCGCCAGCAGCACCGTCGGGGGCAATCAGCCCCAGCATTTT. V usage is TRBV5-1 and J usage is TRBJ1-5, with D uncertain. Trimming shortened V by 4 bases and J by 2 bases, and 10 bases separated the two germline ends. This CDR3 is built from 14 residues. Germline V lookup: CDR1 SGHRS, CDR2 YFSETQ.

The J gene is TRBJ1-4, the V gene TRBV7-9; no firm D call. The CDR3 contains 14 residues. The germline CDR1 and CDR2 sequences are SEHNR and FQNEAQ (reference sequence). V shed 5 bases and J shed 4 bases, with 11 bases lying between them. CDR3 sequence reads: CASSPGIDNEKLFF. In DNA form, the CDR3 reads TGTGCCAGCAGCCCCGGGATAGATAATGAAAAACTGTTTTTT.

The V call is TRBV6-5, the J call TRBJ1-2, with 7 bases identical to TRBD1. Germline values: CDR1 MNHEY, CDR2 SVGAGI. The trim removed 2 bases at V and 2 bases at J, leaving 5 bases unmatched. This CDR3 comprises 15 residues. In nucleotides, the CDR3 is TGTGCCAGCAGTTACCACCGGACAGGAAACTATGGCTACACCTTC. Encoded protein: CASSYHRTGNYGYTF.

The rearrangement links TRBV5-1 to TRBJ1-2; possible D gene TRBD1, 5 bases. Germline CDR1 is SGHRS and CDR2 is YFSETQ. The CDR3 is 14 residues long. V gave up 0 bases and J gave up 6 bases, with 12 bases separating them. The CDR3 nucleotides read TGCGCCAGCAGCTTGGACGGGGCCGTGAATGGCTACACCTTC. This encodes CASSLDGAVNGYTF. Drawing the rest from reference TRBV5-1 and TRBJ1-2, the complete variable domain is KAGVTQTPRYLIKTRGQQVTLSCSPISGHRSVSWYQQTPGQGLQFLFEYFSETQRNKGNFPGRFSGRQFSNSRSEMNVSTLELGDSALYLCASSLDGAVNGYTFGSGTRLTVV.

This chain links TRBV28 with TRBJ1-3, with D hard to call. Trimming pared 6 bases from V and 2 bases from J, leaving 11 bases between. This CDR3 is 14 amino acids long. Germline V gene lookup returns CDR1 MDHEN and CDR2 SYDVKM. CDR3 residues: CASRPQSPGNTIYF. In nucleotides, the CDR3 is TGTGCCAGCAGGCCACAGTCCCCTGGAAACACCATATATTTT.

The chain combines TRBV27 with TRBJ1-5; possible D gene TRBD1, 6 bases. Germline CDR1 reads MNHEY; CDR2 reads SMNVEV (reference sequence). The CDR3 runs to 13 residues. V was pared by 8 bases and J by 8 bases, with 16 bases between. The CDR3 spells CASSGQTFEPQHF. The CDR3, as DNA: TGTGCCAGCTCCGGACAGACCTTTGAGCCCCAGCATTTT.

The chain links TRBV18 to TRBJ2-1; no clear D gene. This CDR3 has 13 amino acids. V was cut by 4 bases and J by 8 bases, with 12 bases left in between. Germline V gene data show CDR1 as KGHSH and CDR2 as LQKENI. The CDR3 region is CASSLDQVDEQFF. The CDR3 DNA reads as TGTGCCAGCTCACTCGATCAGGTCGATGAGCAGTTCTTC.

This chain connects TRBV6-5 to TRBJ2-2; 9 bases agree with TRBD1. The V gene's germline CDR1 is MNHEY and CDR2 SVGAGI. V trimming: 6 bases; J trimming: 7 bases; junction bases outside the gene matches: 9. CDR3 length: 15 amino acids. CDR3 in DNA: TGTGCCAGCAGAGTTGCACAGGGGGCGGGCGGGGAGCTGTTTTTT. Translation: CASRVAQGAGGELFF.

The chain joins TRBV6-5 to TRBJ1-3; no firm D call. The CDR3 loop spans 15 amino acids. V was cut by 7 bases and J by 0 bases, with 13 bases left in between. Germline CDR1 MNHEY, CDR2 SVGAGI. The CDR3 DNA reads TGTGCCAGCACCCTCGGACGGTTCTCTGGAAACACCATATATTTT. This encodes CASTLGRFSGNTIYF.

This sequence joins TRBV18 and TRBJ2-7; 7 positions agree with TRBD1. The CDR3 contains 14 residues. Trimming cost V 6 bases and J 3 bases; bases outside gene matches: 8. Germline V gives CDR1 KGHSH, CDR2 LQKENI. DNA of the CDR3: TGTGCCAGCTCGCCGGGACAGACGGGCTACGAGCAGTACTTC. Encoded protein: CASSPGQTGYEQYF.

The chain employs TRBV19 and TRBJ2-1, with D perhaps given as TRBD1 or TRBD2 (5 bases each). This CDR3 contains 11 residues. Germline assignment: CDR1 LNHDA and CDR2 SQIVND (reference sequence). The V end was cut by 5 bases, the J end by 10 bases, with 9 bases between. The CDR3 is CASSDRGEQFF. The CDR3 region has the DNA TGTGCCAGTAGTGATCGGGGCGAGCAGTTCTTC.

J is TRBJ2-2 and V is TRBV7-9; 10 bases line up with TRBD2. Trimming cost V 5 bases and J 5 bases; bases outside gene matches: 5. The germline V gene has CDR1 SEHNR and CDR2 FQNEAQ (reference sequence). The CDR3 consists of 15 residues. The CDR3 DNA reads TGTGCCAGCAGCCCTAGCGGGAGAAGGACCGGGGAGCTGTTTTTT. Its translation is CASSPSGRRTGELFF.

This chain uses TRBV14 with TRBJ1-4; D remains unclear. Germline V gene sequence: CDR1 SGHDN, CDR2 FVKESK. Deletions cut 1 base from V and 8 bases from J, with 5 bases between. CDR3 length: 12 amino acids. The CDR3 bases are TGTGCCAGCAGCCAAGTCCCAGAAAAACTGTTTTTT. Translated, it gives CASSQVPEKLFF.

The CDR3 loop is CASSQQGSGAYNEQFF. The CDR3 DNA follows: TGCGCCAGCAGCCAGCAGGGCAGCGGGGCTTACAATGAGCAGTTCTTC. The V and J genes are TRBV4-3 and TRBJ2-1, with 7 bases that match TRBD2. With V trimmed by 3 bases and J by 4 bases, 9 bases remained unmatched. From germline, CDR1 is LGHNA and CDR2 YSLEER. This CDR3 has 16 amino acids.

The genes are TRBV2 and TRBJ1-2; the D is unclear. V lost 5 bases, J lost 8 bases, and 12 bases lay in between. Germline values: CDR1 SNHLY, CDR2 FYNNEI. The length of the CDR3 is 12 residues. CDR3 DNA sequence: TGTGCCAGCAGTTTAGACTTCTCCGGCTACACCTTC. Translating gives CASSLDFSGYTF.

V gene TRBV5-1 combines with J gene TRBJ2-2, with 9 positions matching TRBD1. CDR1 is SGHRS and CDR2 is YFSETQ in the germline V gene. This CDR3 is 18 amino acids long. Trimming removed 0 bases from V and 1 base from J; junction bases left unmatched: 7. CDR3 coding DNA: TGCGCCAGCAGCTTGGACAGGGGGCTAGCGAAGAACACCGGGGAGCTGTTTTTT. It translates to CASSLDRGLAKNTGELFF.

The CDR3 DNA reads TGTGCCAGCAGGGGGGACAGGGGCCTAATCGGGGGCTACACCTTC. It is translated as CASRGDRGLIGGYTF. This sequence joins TRBV6-5 and TRBJ1-2; 10 bases map to TRBD1. J lost 8 bases, V lost 6 bases, and 12 bases had no gene match. CDR1 is MNHEY and CDR2 is SVGAGI in the germline V gene. CDR3 length equals 15 residues.

V and J are TRBV7-9 and TRBJ2-5, with D possibly matching TRBD1 (6 bases). This CDR3 is built from 15 residues. Germline-derived CDR1 and CDR2 are SEHNR and FQNEAQ (reference sequence). V gave up 1 base and J gave up 2 bases, with 11 bases separating them. The DNA of the CDR3 is TGTGCCAGCAGCTTAGGGCCAGGGGTACAAGAGACCCAGTACTTC. Its translation: CASSLGPGVQETQYF.

This clone was counted a single time. The chain joins TRBV28 to TRBJ1-4; D possibly corresponds to TRBD1 (6 bases). CDR3 length: 18 amino acids. Germline V gene data show CDR1 as MDHEN and CDR2 as SYDVKM. V lost 1 base and J 4 bases, leaving 19 bases between the germline ends. In DNA form, the CDR3 reads TGTGCCAGCAGTTTATACCCCAAAACGGACAGACATAATGAAAAACTGTTTTTT. Residues: CASSLYPKTDRHNEKLFF.

In this sample, this clone turned up once. The rearrangement links TRBV18 to TRBJ2-5; TRBD2 might be the D (6 bases). The CDR3 has 15 amino acids. The ends were cut back, 3 bases at V and 2 bases at J, with 13 bases in the middle. Germline V lookup: CDR1 KGHSH, CDR2 LQKENI. The CDR3 spells CASSPPGRGQETQYF. The CDR3 DNA reads as TGTGCCAGCTCACCTCCCGGGAGAGGGCAAGAGACCCAGTACTTC.

The chain employs TRBV5-4 and TRBJ1-1, with 9 positions matching TRBD1. Trimming took 1 base from V and 7 from J; bases not matched to a gene: 2. This CDR3 has 13 residues. CDR1 is SGHNT and CDR2 is YYREEE in the germline V gene (reference sequence). CDR3 loop: CASSLWTGDEAFF. The CDR3 nucleotides read TGTGCCAGCAGCTTGTGGACAGGGGATGAAGCTTTCTTT.

This chain uses TRBV2 with TRBJ2-6, with D maybe TRBD1 (6 bases). Per the germline V gene, CDR1 is SNHLY and CDR2 is FYNNEI. CDR3 length: 15 residues. Trimming took 5 bases from V and 0 from J, leaving 8 bases between them. The CDR3 sequence: CASSRQVSGANVLTF. The CDR3, as DNA: TGTGCCAGCAGTCGACAGGTCTCTGGGGCCAACGTCCTGACTTTC. Full variable domain (remainder filled in from reference TRBV2 and TRBJ2-6): EPEVTQTPSHQVTQMGQEVILRCVPISNHLYFYWYRQILGQKVEFLVSFYNNEISEKSEIFDDQFSVERPDGSNFTLKIRSTKLEDSAMYFCASSRQVSGANVLTFGAGSRLTVL.